This T cell receptor (beta chain) was observed in a study of circulating and synovial CD4+ cells in juvenile arthritis. Study results and caveats: Compared with bulk blood, circulating pathogenic-like lymphocytes shared substantially more CDR3 sequences with synovial T cells.

There are 17 residues in the CDR3. Germline V gene sequence: CDR1 SGHVS, CDR2 FQNEAQ. V was trimmed by 3 bases and J by 0 bases, leaving 17 bases between them. Turning to this clone: As yet, its antigen is unknown.

Profiled with immunoSEQ multiplex PCR; TCRdb holds only in-frame clones, not every one. The table lists tens of thousands of clones, about 95% of them singletons. This clonotype originated in a human donor with juvenile idiopathic arthritis. The sequencing sample was made of CD4+ T cells from blood. This chain uses TRBV7-8 with TRBJ1-1, with a weak D call TRBD1 (5 bases). The CDR3 nucleotides read TGTGCCAGCAGCTTTAAGGCGGGACGGAACATGAACACTGAAGCTTTCTTT. It is translated as CASSFKAGRNMNTEAFF.